This is a list of T cell receptor beta chains from one sample in a study of graft-versus-host responses after intestinal transplantation. Data came from immunoSEQ multiplex PCR; TCRdb stores just in-frame clones and leaves some out. The repertoire holds about 25,000 clones, with almost 40% as singletons. This sample comprised alloreactive CD4+ T cells from a mixed lymphocyte reaction culture, obtained before intestinal transplant. The receptor source for this set is a human patient who received an intestinal transplant. The CDR3 runs from the conserved cysteine through the conserved F or W. The D gene is left open where the match is weak. Only part of the rows carry a size: once, few, many, or a class if the clone is expanded.

D gene: -; J gene: TRBJ2-1; V gene: TRBV11-1; CDR3 length: 14; clone size: few; CDR3 DNA: TGTGCCAGCAGCCCAGACAGTCCGTACAATGAGCAGTTCTTC; CDR3 protein: CASSPDSPYNEQFF
D gene: TRBD2; J gene: TRBJ2-1; V gene: TRBV9; CDR3 length: 16; clone size: -; CDR3 DNA: TGTGCCAGCAGCGTAGGTGCTAGCGGGGTCCGGTTTCAGCAGTTCTTC; CDR3 protein: CASSVGASGVRFQQFF
D gene: TRBD1; J gene: TRBJ1-5; V gene: TRBV2; CDR3 length: 15; clone size: few; CDR3 DNA: TGTGCCAGCGGGGACAGGGGCATGAGCAATCAGCCCCAGCATTTT; CDR3 protein: CASGDRGMSNQPQHF
D gene: -; J gene: TRBJ2-1; V gene: TRBV27; CDR3 length: 13; clone size: -; CDR3 DNA: TGTGCCAGCAGTTTCACAGGGATGCATGAGCAGTTCTTC; CDR3 protein: CASSFTGMHEQFF
D gene: TRBD1; J gene: TRBJ1-1; V gene: TRBV6-5; CDR3 length: 12; clone size: -; CDR3 DNA: TGTGCCAGCCGGTCACCGACAGGGAAAGCTTTCTTT; CDR3 protein: CASRSPTGKAFF
D gene: -; J gene: TRBJ1-5; V gene: TRBV28; CDR3 length: 15; clone size: once; CDR3 DNA: TGTGCCAGCAGTTTATTGGGGGGATACAATCAGCCCCAGCATTTT; CDR3 protein: CASSLLGGYNQPQHF
D gene: -; J gene: TRBJ2-7; V gene: TRBV6-5; CDR3 length: 14; clone size: -; CDR3 DNA: TGTGCCAGCAGTTACTCCGAGACTACCTACGAGCAGTACTTC; CDR3 protein: CASSYSETTYEQYF
D gene: TRBD1; J gene: TRBJ1-1; V gene: TRBV5-4; CDR3 length: 14; clone size: -; CDR3 DNA: TGTGCCAGCAGCTTAGGGGGGGGACAGGCTGAAGCTTTCTTT; CDR3 protein: CASSLGGGQAEAFF
D gene: TRBD1; J gene: TRBJ1-3; V gene: TRBV7-2; CDR3 length: 16; clone size: few; CDR3 DNA: TGTGCCAGCAGCTCGACAGGGGGGCTGCCTGGAAACACCATATATTTT; CDR3 protein: CASSSTGGLPGNTIYF
D gene: -; J gene: TRBJ1-2; V gene: TRBV19; CDR3 length: 14; clone size: -; CDR3 DNA: TGTGCCAGTAGTATTTTTGGGCACGCCTATGGCTACACCTTC; CDR3 protein: CASSIFGHAYGYTF
D gene: -; J gene: TRBJ2-1; V gene: TRBV6-4; CDR3 length: 13; clone size: -; CDR3 DNA: TGTGCCAGCAGTGACTCAGGACAGTATGAGCAGTTCTTC; CDR3 protein: CASSDSGQYEQFF
D gene: -; J gene: TRBJ2-7; V gene: TRBV5-6; CDR3 length: 15; clone size: medium-sized; CDR3 DNA: TGTGCCAGCAGCTTGGCCAGGAACTCGCAGGTGGAGCAGTACTTC; CDR3 protein: CASSLARNSQVEQYF
D gene: TRBD1; J gene: TRBJ1-4; V gene: TRBV9; CDR3 length: 15; clone size: few; CDR3 DNA: TGTGCCAGCAGCGTCAGGGGGCGTCTGGGTGAAAAACTGTTTTTT; CDR3 protein: CASSVRGRLGEKLFF
D gene: -; J gene: TRBJ2-1; V gene: TRBV7-8; CDR3 length: 14; clone size: -; CDR3 DNA: TGTGCCAGCAGCTTGTCTCGGTACTACAATGAGCAGTTCTTC; CDR3 protein: CASSLSRYYNEQFF
D gene: -; J gene: TRBJ2-3; V gene: TRBV7-3; CDR3 length: 15; clone size: few; CDR3 DNA: TGTGCCAGCAGCTTCAGTGGGGGGAGCACAGATACGCAGTATTTT; CDR3 protein: CASSFSGGSTDTQYF
D gene: -; J gene: TRBJ2-7; V gene: TRBV5-6; CDR3 length: 11; clone size: few; CDR3 DNA: TGTGCCAGCAGCAAGCTCTACGAGCAGTACTTC; CDR3 protein: CASSKLYEQYF
D gene: -; J gene: TRBJ2-1; V gene: TRBV6-1; CDR3 length: 14; clone size: -; CDR3 DNA: TGTGCCAGCAGTGGGCCAGCGAGCGACAATGAGCAGTTCTTC; CDR3 protein: CASSGPASDNEQFF
D gene: -; J gene: TRBJ1-2; V gene: TRBV4-3; CDR3 length: 16; clone size: few; CDR3 DNA: TGCGCCAGCAGCCCCTGGGGACAAGTAGCTAACTATGGCTACACCTTC; CDR3 protein: CASSPWGQVANYGYTF